This TCR beta chain was recorded in a study of blood T cell repertoires in COVID-19. Overall study: The samples span acute and convalescent COVID-19 from the United States, Italy and Spain. Nucleic acid was either cDNA or gDNA, and it came from T cells, B-cell-depleted T cells, or PBMCs.

Trimming removed 5 bases at V and 2 bases at J, with 9 bases between. In germline, CDR1 is SNHLY, CDR2 FYNNEI. The CDR3 contains 13 residues. This clone was seen once. Authors' processing steps: From reference gene primer amplification, estimates of nucleated cell counts were derived. Method: immunoSEQ multiplex PCR; TCRdb's copy keeps in-frame clones and lacks some. The D gene and trimming were derived from the DNA, and the V and J assignments and clone size from that table. This table has 200,000 or so clones, roughly 85% appearing once. The sequence was obtained from a woman aged 25 to 39 with acute or convalescent COVID-19. Sequenced input: peripheral blood. The chain carries TRBV2 and TRBJ1-2, with D perhaps TRBD1 (5 bases). The CDR3 sequence is CASSLQVNYGYTF. The CDR3 DNA sequence: TGTGCCAGCAGTTTACAGGTCAACTATGGCTACACCTTC.